Each of the 30 T cell receptor beta chains below was sequenced from the same sample in a study of OX40 agonist ivuxolimab in advanced cancers. Sequencing used immunoSEQ multiplex PCR; TCRdb keeps in-frame clones, though not all of them. The sample holds approximately 61,000 clones; roughly 85% are singletons and the top ten take 0.35%. This material consisted of CD4+ or CD8+ T cells sorted from blood, taken in a trial of the OX40 agonist ivuxolimab. The receptors were gathered from an adult with an advanced solid tumor such as melanoma, head and neck, liver or kidney cancer.

The chain employs TRBV10-2 and TRBJ1-1; D is undetermined. Trimming took 6 bases from V and 4 from J, leaving 12 bases between them. The CDR3 consists of 13 residues. The germline V gene has CDR1 WSHSY and CDR2 SAAADI. In DNA, the CDR3 is TGCGCCAGCAGCCCATGGGGTGGCACTGAAGCTTTCTTT. Its translation: CASSPWGGTEAFF.

The CDR3 bases are TGCGCCAGCAGCCAAGTGGTGGGGAGCGAGCAGTACTTC. Translating it yields CASSQVVGSEQYF. The rearrangement joins TRBV4-3 to TRBJ2-7; D may be TRBD2 (5 bases). Trimming shortened V by 1 base and J by 6 bases, and 10 bases separated the two germline ends. Germline V gene sequence: CDR1 LGHNA, CDR2 YSLEER. The CDR3 runs 13 residues.

This clone was recorded a few times. The rearrangement links TRBV4-1 to TRBJ1-6; D gene uncertain. Germline V CDR1 and CDR2: MGHRA, YSYEKL. This CDR3 region has 12 residues. Trimming removed 2 bases from V and 11 bases from J, with 7 bases in between. The CDR3 here is CASSQSFAPLHF. The CDR3 DNA reads as TGCGCCAGCAGCCAATCATTTGCACCCCTCCACTTT.

This rearrangement joins TRBV5-6 to TRBJ1-5; D gene unclear. V was trimmed by 1 base and J by 8 bases, leaving 10 bases between them. The length of the CDR3 is 13 residues. Germline V gives CDR1 SGHDT, CDR2 YYEEEE. DNA of the CDR3: TGTGCCAGCAGCTTGTTCCCCAGAGAGCCCCAGCATTTT. It is translated as CASSLFPREPQHF.

The chain carries TRBV5-1 and TRBJ2-2; D gene uncertain. Trimming took off 7 bases at V and 7 bases at J, with 14 bases between the two ends. The CDR3 has 13 residues. Germline V gene sequence: CDR1 SGHRS, CDR2 YFSETQ. DNA of the CDR3: TGCGCCAGCTGCCTAAACTCCGACGGGGAGCTGTTTTTT. It specifies CASCLNSDGELFF. Based on the CDR3 plus reference TRBV5-1 and TRBJ2-2, the full variable domain is KAGVTQTPRYLIKTRGQQVTLSCSPISGHRSVSWYQQTPGQGLQFLFEYFSETQRNKGNFPGRFSGRQFSNSRSEMNVSTLELGDSALYLCASCLNSDGELFFGEGSRLTVL.

The chain recombines TRBV7-2 with TRBJ1-2; TRBD1 is a possible D gene (5 bases). V gave up 0 bases and J gave up 6 bases, with 14 bases separating them. Germline CDR1 reads SGHTA; CDR2 reads FQGNSA. CDR3 length equals 15 residues. CDR3 in DNA: TGTGCCAGCAGCTTAGCCCTGAAGGACACGCATGGCTACACCTTC. This codes for CASSLALKDTHGYTF.

In this sample, this clone turned up a few times. The rearrangement uses TRBV7-3 and TRBJ2-2; D gene ambiguous. Deletions cut 5 bases from V and 6 bases from J, with 7 bases between. Per the germline V gene, CDR1 is SGHTA and CDR2 is FQGTGA. CDR3 size: 12 residues. CDR3 DNA: TGTGCCAGCAGCCTTAAACCCGGGGAGCTGTTTTTT. Translated: CASSLKPGELFF.

The chain employs TRBV11-2 and TRBJ2-3, with a weak D call TRBD2 (6 bases). V was trimmed by 5 bases and J by 5 bases, leaving 14 bases between them. CDR1 SGHAT and CDR2 FQNNGV come from the germline V gene. The length of the CDR3 is 14 residues. CDR3 nucleotides: TGTGCCAGCAGCGGAGGGGTGTCTATAGATACGCAGTATTTT. It encodes CASSGGVSIDTQYF.

The V gene is TRBV5-1, the J gene TRBJ2-1, with D tentatively TRBD2 (6 bases). The CDR3 is 15 residues long. The V gene's germline CDR1 is SGHRS and CDR2 YFSETQ. Trimming stripped 3 bases from V and 3 bases from J, with 13 bases between. The CDR3: CASSSAQTSYNEQFF. The CDR3 DNA reads as TGCGCCAGCAGCTCCGCGCAGACTAGCTACAATGAGCAGTTCTTC.

The table lists this clone with a count of one. The chain is built from TRBV18 and TRBJ1-2; TRBD1 matches 7 bases. This CDR3 has 14 residues. V gave up 3 bases and J gave up 5 bases; unmatched junction bases: 6. In germline, CDR1 is KGHSH, CDR2 LQKENI. CDR3 sequence (DNA): TGTGCCAGCTCACCGGGACAGACCTTATATGGCTACACCTTC. It specifies CASSPGQTLYGYTF. The full variable domain, rest sourced from reference TRBV18 and TRBJ1-2, is NAGVMQNPRHLVRRRGQEARLRCSPMKGHSHVYWYRQLPEEGLKFMVYLQKENIIDESGMPKERFSAEFPKEGPSILRIQQVVRGDSAAYFCASSPGQTLYGYTFGSGTRLTVV.

V and J are TRBV6-5 and TRBJ1-2; a weak D match, TRBD1 (6 bases). The germline V and J ends were trimmed by 2 bases and 3 bases, with 10 bases remaining between them. The CDR3 runs 14 residues. Germline-derived CDR1 and CDR2 are MNHEY and SVGAGI. CDR3 DNA: TGTGCCAGCAGTTACCTCCAGGGGCACTATGGCTACACCTTC. Protein: CASSYLQGHYGYTF.

The chain recombines TRBV2 with TRBJ1-1; D is possibly TRBD1 (6 bases). The germline V gene has CDR1 SNHLY and CDR2 FYNNEI. V lost 8 bases and J 6 bases, leaving 10 bases between the germline ends. This CDR3 contains 11 residues. The CDR3 DNA is TGTGCCAGCCGGACAGTTTCTGAAGCTTTCTTT. Its translation: CASRTVSEAFF.

The chain recombines TRBV7-2 with TRBJ2-7; 10 nucleotides match TRBD2. The V segment lost 5 bases and the J segment 6 bases; nucleotides outside the gene matches: 13. Per the germline V gene, CDR1 is SGHTA and CDR2 is FQGNSA. The CDR3 consists of 16 residues. The CDR3 spells CASSPRGSGGLGEQYF. DNA for the CDR3: TGTGCCAGCAGCCCAAGAGGTAGCGGGGGGTTAGGCGAGCAGTACTTC.

The J gene is TRBJ2-1, the V gene TRBV7-2; D is uncertain. Looked up from germline, CDR1 is SGHTA and CDR2 is FQGNSA. CDR3 size: 15 residues. V lost 3 bases and J 4 bases, leaving 13 bases between the germline ends. CDR3 sequence reads: CASSFGSSGYNEQFF. DNA of the CDR3: TGTGCCAGCAGCTTCGGGTCTTCTGGGTACAATGAGCAGTTCTTC.

The chain uses TRBV6-5 and TRBJ1-1; tentative D call: TRBD1 (6 bases). Trimming removed 6 bases at V and 6 bases at J, with 17 bases between. The CDR3 consists of 14 residues. CDR1 and CDR2 from the germline V gene are MNHEY and SVGAGI. Written as DNA, the CDR3 is TGTGCCAGCAGCCACCGAGGGGGGCTCTCTGAAGCTTTCTTT. It yields the protein CASSHRGGLSEAFF.

The genes are TRBV30 and TRBJ1-2, with D hard to call. Germline lookup yields CDR1 GTSNPN and CDR2 SVGIG (reference sequence). Trimming took 2 bases from V and 8 from J, leaving 18 bases between them. CDR3 length: 14 amino acids. CDR3 DNA sequence: TGTGCCTGGAGTACCGGGAGACCGGAGCGGGGCTACACCTTC. Translated: CAWSTGRPERGYTF.

This chain uses TRBV6-5 with TRBJ1-2; D is uncertain. The ends were cut back, 9 bases at V and 0 bases at J, with 11 bases in the middle. The length of the CDR3 is 13 residues. The V gene's germline CDR1 is MNHEY and CDR2 SVGAGI. This CDR3 is CASRASTNYGYTF. CDR3 nucleotide sequence: TGTGCCAGTCGAGCTTCCACTAACTATGGCTACACCTTC.

The chain has TRBV9 and TRBJ2-2, with TRBD1 matching over 8 bases. The CDR3 runs 16 residues. V trimming: 0 bases; J trimming: 7 bases; junction bases outside the gene matches: 8. Germline values: CDR1 SGDLS, CDR2 YYNGEE. CDR3 loop: CASSVAAQGTGGELFF. CDR3 coding DNA: TGTGCCAGCAGCGTAGCGGCCCAGGGGACAGGCGGGGAGCTGTTTTTT.

The J gene is TRBJ2-3, the V gene TRBV11-3; possibly TRBD2 for D (5 bases). V was pared by 7 bases and J by 2 bases, with 22 bases between. The CDR3 sequence is 17 residues long. Germline values: CDR1 SGHNT, CDR2 YENEEA. The CDR3, as DNA: TGTGCCAGCACACTACTCGGGGAGCGACTGTTCACAGATACGCAGTATTTT. Residues: CASTLLGERLFTDTQYF.

This clone was seen a few times. The J gene is TRBJ2-3, the V gene TRBV7-2; 10 nucleotides agree with TRBD2. CDR1 and CDR2 (germline): SGHTA, FQGNSA. The junction had 13 bases not matched to a gene; V was cut back by 4 bases and J by 9 bases. The CDR3 is 16 residues long. The CDR3 coding sequence is TGTGCCAGCAGCTGGAGTGAGCGGGGGGGCCGAGGGACGCAGTATTTT. This sequence encodes CASSWSERGGRGTQYF.

A single count supports this clone. This chain links TRBV18 with TRBJ1-4; D possibly corresponds to TRBD1 (5 bases). The CDR3 has 15 amino acids. Germline CDR1 reads KGHSH; CDR2 reads LQKENI. V was shortened by 3 bases and J by 2 bases, with 10 bases between the two germline ends. CDR3 coding DNA: TGTGCCAGCTCACCGCGAGGGGCCACTAATGAAAAACTGTTTTTT. This sequence encodes CASSPRGATNEKLFF.

In nucleotides, the CDR3 is TGCGCCAGCAGTTCGGTCGCCTACGAGCAGTACTTC. Encoded protein: CASSSVAYEQYF. The gene calls are TRBV5-1 and TRBJ2-7; D is uncertain. CDR1 and CDR2 from the germline V gene are SGHRS and YFSETQ. The CDR3 extends over 12 amino acids. V lost 5 bases and J 2 bases, leaving 8 bases between the germline ends.

The genes are TRBV11-3 and TRBJ1-5, with D unresolved. Looked up from germline, CDR1 is SGHNT and CDR2 is YENEEA. V shed 0 bases and J shed 4 bases, with 16 bases lying between them. The CDR3 sequence is 17 residues long. The CDR3 bases are TGTGCCAGCAGCTTAGATCGGACGGGAGACCTAAATCAGCCCCAGCATTTT. This translates into CASSLDRTGDLNQPQHF. Using reference TRBV11-3 and TRBJ1-5 for the parts outside the CDR3, the full variable domain is EAGVVQSPRYKIIEKKQPVAFWCNPISGHNTLYWYLQNLGQGPELLIRYENEEAVDDSQLPKDRFSAERLKGVDSTLKIQPAELGDSAVYLCASSLDRTGDLNQPQHFGDGTRLSIL.

The chain uses TRBV2 and TRBJ2-1, with a tentative D call TRBD2 (5 bases). V dropped 6 bases and J dropped 9 bases, with 15 bases sitting between them. The CDR3 has 13 residues. Germline CDR1 and CDR2: SNHLY and FYNNEI. The CDR3 DNA sequence: TGTGCCAGCAGGGGAGACGGGTCAGGTGAGCAGTTCTTC. Translation gives CASRGDGSGEQFF.

This chain uses TRBV7-6 with TRBJ2-5; 8 nucleotides align to TRBD2. With 4 bases clipped from V and 9 bases from J, the junction kept 10 bases outside the gene matches. Germline values: CDR1 SGHVS, CDR2 FNYEAQ. The CDR3 spans 14 residues. DNA of the CDR3: TGTGCCAGCAGCTGGAGTAGCGGGGCAAGGGCCCAGTACTTC. It specifies CASSWSSGARAQYF.

V is TRBV30 and J is TRBJ2-5; D is undetermined. The CDR3 length is 13 residues. Trimming took off 0 bases at V and 1 base at J, with 6 bases between the two ends. CDR1 and CDR2 (germline): GTSNPN, SVGIG (reference sequence). CDR3 in DNA: TGTGCCTGGAGTGTAGATCGCCAAGAGACCCAGTACTTC. It codes for CAWSVDRQETQYF. Full variable domain (rest looked up from reference TRBV30 and TRBJ2-5): SQTIHQWPATLVQPVGSPLSLECTVEGTSNPNLYWYRQAAGRGLQLLFYSVGIGQISSEVPQNLSASRPQDRQFILSSKKLLLSDSGFYLCAWSVDRQETQYFGPGTRLLVL.

This clone showed up just a few times. The chain joins TRBV19 to TRBJ2-7, with 9 bases identical to TRBD1. Per the germline V gene, CDR1 is LNHDA and CDR2 is SQIVND (reference sequence). The CDR3 runs to 11 residues. V lost 8 bases to trimming and J lost 6 bases; unmatched junction nucleotides: 2. The CDR3 loop is CASEQGAEQYF. CDR3 DNA: TGTGCCAGTGAACAGGGGGCCGAGCAGTACTTC. The whole variable domain, remainder taken from reference TRBV19 and TRBJ2-7, is DGGITQSPKYLFRKEGQNVTLSCEQNLNHDAMYWYRQDPGQGLRLIYYSQIVNDFQKGDIAEGYSVSREKKESFPLTVTSAQKNPTAFYLCASEQGAEQYFGPGTRLTVT.

CDR3 nucleotides: TGTGCCAGTAGAACAACAGGGGGCCCTAATGAAAAACTGTTTTTT. Translation gives CASRTTGGPNEKLFF. The chain combines TRBV19 with TRBJ1-4; 9 bases map to TRBD1. This CDR3 is 15 amino acids long. V was clipped by 6 bases and J by 3 bases; unmatched bases: 5. From germline, CDR1 is LNHDA and CDR2 SQIVND (reference sequence).

The rearrangement joins TRBV4-3 to TRBJ1-2; D gene unclear. CDR1 and CDR2 (germline): LGHNA, YSLEER. V gave up 0 bases and J gave up 1 base, with 6 bases separating them. This CDR3 spans 14 amino acids. CDR3 nucleotides: TGCGCCAGCAGCCAAGAGGTCGATAACTATGGCTACACCTTC. Its protein product is CASSQEVDNYGYTF.

The CDR3 region is CASSLNPTQAFF. The CDR3 nucleotides read TGTGCCAGCAGCTTGAATCCGACTCAAGCTTTCTTT. The J gene is TRBJ1-1, the V gene TRBV5-8, with D unresolved. The length of the CDR3 is 12 residues. Trimming left V 1 base short and J 9 bases short, with 10 bases between. Germline V gene data show CDR1 as SGHTS and CDR2 as YDEGEE.